The 27 T cell receptor beta chains presented below share a single source sample, sequenced in a study of beta chain features in type 1 diabetes. Regarding the study as a whole: TCRB CDR3 length was moderately but significantly reduced in all four CD4+ subsets of Type 1 diabetes patients.

TCRB transcripts that were expressed got sequenced, as all of the isolated RNA had been reverse transcribed. Clones were sequenced by immunoSEQ multiplex PCR, and TCRdb holds only the in-frame ones, with some missing. Of around 360,000 clones listed, around 12% are singletons. Which antigens these TCRs recognize remains unknown. The sample taken for sequencing was naive CD4+ T cells from blood. The receptors were gathered from a woman under 30 with type 1 diabetes.

The chain has TRBV9 and TRBJ1-1, with 8 bases lining up with TRBD1. There are 15 residues in the CDR3. From germline, CDR1 is SGDLS and CDR2 YYNGEE. The V and J ends lost 5 bases and 3 bases, in that order; junction bases with no gene match: 9. In nucleotides, the CDR3 is TGTGCCAGCAGTCCAAGGACAGGGATGGACACTGAAGCTTTCTTT. It encodes CASSPRTGMDTEAFF.

This rearrangement joins TRBV19 to TRBJ2-5; maybe TRBD2 (5 bases). The CDR3 has 13 residues. V shed 7 bases and J shed 2 bases, with 11 bases lying between them. CDR1 is LNHDA, CDR2 SQIVND, per germline (reference sequence). CDR3 sequence reads: CASMRTRQETQYF. The CDR3 DNA reads TGTGCCAGTATGAGGACTCGACAAGAGACCCAGTACTTC.

The genes are TRBV18 and TRBJ1-1; D perhaps matches TRBD1 (5 bases). Germline-derived CDR1 and CDR2 are KGHSH and LQKENI. The CDR3 consists of 14 residues. V lost 5 bases and J lost 2, with 12 bases in between. The CDR3 region is CASSLPGSNTEAFF. The CDR3, as DNA: TGTGCCAGCTCATTGCCAGGGTCCAACACTGAAGCTTTCTTT.

V is TRBV9 and J is TRBJ1-4; 9 bases fit TRBD1. The CDR3 contains 14 residues. The V gene's germline CDR1 is SGDLS and CDR2 YYNGEE. Germline trimming cut 4 bases from V and 5 bases from J; bases unmatched to any gene: 3. The CDR3 bases are TGTGCCAGCAGCCCGGGACAGGGCAATGAAAAACTGTTTTTT. Amino acid sequence: CASSPGQGNEKLFF.

The chain recombines TRBV18 with TRBJ1-4, with D maybe TRBD1 (5 bases). With 4 bases removed from V and 7 bases from J, the gap between germline ends came to 13 bases. The CDR3 runs 14 residues. Germline CDR1 KGHSH, CDR2 LQKENI. CDR3 sequence: CASSLGLSREKLFF. Here the CDR3 DNA reads TGTGCCAGCTCACTGGGGCTCTCGCGTGAAAAACTGTTTTTT.

Comment on this clone: Distinct nucleotide sequences in the sample also encode this CDR3. This chain connects TRBV9 to TRBJ2-2, with D possibly TRBD1 on 6 matching bases. The CDR3 spans 15 residues. CDR1 SGDLS and CDR2 YYNGEE come from the germline V gene. V was shortened by 2 bases and J by 2 bases, with 10 bases between the two germline ends. DNA for the CDR3: TGTGCCAGCAGCGTGAGGGGGACCAACACCGGGGAGCTGTTTTTT. This encodes CASSVRGTNTGELFF.

The chain joins TRBV6-5 to TRBJ2-7; D gene ambiguous. Germline V CDR1 and CDR2: MNHEY, SVGAGI. This CDR3 region has 15 residues. The V gene lost 3 bases and the J gene lost 2 bases, with 14 bases spanning the gap. CDR3 protein: CASSYRGDPPYEQYF. Written as DNA, the CDR3 is TGTGCCAGCAGTTATCGCGGTGACCCTCCCTACGAGCAGTACTTC.

This clone was seen a few times. The V and J genes are TRBV28 and TRBJ2-1, with 7 nucleotides matching TRBD2. The CDR3 runs 15 residues. The germline CDR1 and CDR2 sequences are MDHEN and SYDVKM. With V trimmed by 8 bases and J by 7 bases, 14 bases remained unmatched. The CDR3 nucleotides read TGTGCCAGCGAAACCCCCTCCAGCGGGGTTAATGAGCAGTTCTTC. Translating it yields CASETPSSGVNEQFF.

V and J are TRBV2 and TRBJ2-2, with 9 nucleotides matching TRBD2. Germline-derived CDR1 and CDR2 are SNHLY and FYNNEI. This CDR3 spans 14 amino acids. J gave up 6 bases and V 6 bases, and 5 bases lay outside the gene matches. CDR3 sequence (DNA): TGTGCCAGCAGAGATAGCGGGAGTGCCGGGGAGCTGTTTTTT. This gives the protein CASRDSGSAGELFF. Together with reference TRBV2 and TRBJ2-2, the CDR3 gives the full variable domain: EPEVTQTPSHQVTQMGQEVILRCVPISNHLYFYWYRQILGQKVEFLVSFYNNEISEKSEIFDDQFSVERPDGSNFTLKIRSTKLEDSAMYFCASRDSGSAGELFFGEGSRLTVL.

This clone was recorded a few times. The chain has TRBV7-3 and TRBJ2-4; TRBD1 aligns across 8 bases. V shed 4 bases and J 7 bases; nucleotides not matched to a gene: 3. CDR1 and CDR2 from the germline V gene are SGHTA and FQGTGA. The CDR3 is 13 residues long. Here the CDR3 reads CASSSRQGNIQYF. The CDR3 region has the DNA TGTGCCAGCAGCTCCCGACAGGGGAACATTCAGTACTTC.

V is TRBV14 and J is TRBJ1-1, with no clear D. The germline V gene encodes CDR1 SGHDN and CDR2 FVKESK. The CDR3 is made up of 13 amino acids. V was trimmed by 1 base and J by 5 bases, leaving 8 bases between them. CDR3 nucleotides: TGTGCCAGCAGCCAAGGTCAGGTGACTGAAGCTTTCTTT. Translation gives CASSQGQVTEAFF.

This clone has only a few counts. The chain has TRBV15 and TRBJ2-7; 8 nucleotides line up with TRBD2. CDR3 length equals 15 residues. Germline CDR1 is LNHNV and CDR2 is YYDKDF (reference sequence). The V and J ends lost 5 bases and 0 bases, in that order; junction bases with no gene match: 6. The CDR3 DNA reads as TGTGCCACCAGCCCGGGAGGGGCTACCTCCTACGAGCAGTACTTC. This codes for CATSPGGATSYEQYF.

V is TRBV7-2 and J is TRBJ2-3; TRBD2 agrees at 12 bases. The junction had 8 bases not matched to a gene; V was cut back by 5 bases and J by 2 bases. There are 17 residues in the CDR3. CDR1 SGHTA and CDR2 FQGNSA come from the germline V gene. The CDR3 is CASSRALAGGTTDTQYF. CDR3 bases: TGTGCCAGCAGCCGAGCTCTAGCGGGGGGGACCACAGATACGCAGTATTTT. Together with reference TRBV7-2 and TRBJ2-3, the CDR3 gives the full variable domain: GAGVSQSPSNKVTEKGKDVELRCDPISGHTALYWYRQSLGQGLEFLIYFQGNSAPDKSGLPSDRFSAERTGGSVSTLTIQRTQQEDSAVYLCASSRALAGGTTDTQYFGPGTRLTVL.

This chain connects TRBV6-5 to TRBJ2-1, with D unresolved. The germline V gene encodes CDR1 MNHEY and CDR2 SVGAGI. The germline V and J ends were trimmed by 2 bases and 10 bases, with 15 bases remaining between them. The CDR3 has 14 residues. This chain's CDR3 is CASSYDGVGGEQFF. The DNA for the CDR3 is TGTGCCAGCAGTTACGATGGAGTAGGCGGCGAGCAGTTCTTC.

V usage is TRBV7-3 and J usage is TRBJ1-1; D call uncertain. With 5 bases removed from V and 4 bases from J, the gap between germline ends came to 11 bases. The CDR3 extends over 13 amino acids. CDR1 SGHTA and CDR2 FQGTGA come from the germline V gene. The chain's CDR3 is CASSPDFSTEAFF. CDR3 sequence (DNA): TGTGCCAGCAGCCCGGACTTTAGCACTGAAGCTTTCTTT.

This clone was detected only a few times. CDR3 nucleotide sequence: TGTGCCAGCAGCGTGGGACAGCGCACAGATACGCAGTATTTT. This encodes CASSVGQRTDTQYF. This chain links TRBV9 with TRBJ2-3, with TRBD1 identical over 7 bases. CDR3 size: 14 residues. The germline CDR1 and CDR2 sequences are SGDLS and YYNGEE. V lost 2 bases to trimming and J lost 1 base; unmatched junction nucleotides: 1.

This clone was seen a few times. The rearrangement joins TRBV5-1 to TRBJ2-7, with D maybe TRBD2 (5 bases). Germline V CDR1 and CDR2: SGHRS, YFSETQ. The CDR3 length is 14 residues. Trimming took off 2 bases at V and 7 bases at J, with 16 bases between the two ends. The DNA for the CDR3 is TGCGCCAGCAGCTTACTGGGAGCGTCTCAGGAGCAGTACTTC. Protein sequence: CASSLLGASQEQYF.

This clone was counted a few times. The chain carries TRBV4-1 and TRBJ2-7; the match to TRBD1 covers 7 bases. Germline-derived CDR1 and CDR2 are MGHRA and YSYEKL. The CDR3 totals 15 residues. Trimming cost V 1 base and J 4 bases; bases outside gene matches: 7. The CDR3 sequence is CASSQVYTGVYEQYF. For the CDR3, the DNA is TGCGCCAGCAGCCAAGTATACACAGGGGTATACGAGCAGTACTTC.

This clone has just a few counts. The V and J genes are TRBV28 and TRBJ2-3, with 7 nucleotides matching TRBD1. This CDR3 region has 14 residues. The trim removed 5 bases at V and 6 bases at J, leaving 8 bases unmatched. CDR1 and CDR2 from the germline V gene are MDHEN and SYDVKM. The CDR3 loop is CASSGQANHDTQYF. The DNA for the CDR3 is TGTGCCAGCAGTGGACAGGCCAACCATGATACGCAGTATTTT.

This clone was picked up a small number of times. V and J are TRBV29-1 and TRBJ2-7; 8 bases map to TRBD1. CDR1 is SQVTM, CDR2 ANQGSEA, per germline. Trimming at V came to 5 bases and at J to 8 bases, leaving 8 bases not matched to a gene. This CDR3 spans 12 amino acids. The CDR3 protein is CSVLDRAWQQYF. The CDR3 DNA reads as TGCAGCGTTCTGGACAGGGCCTGGCAGCAGTACTTC.

This clone was picked up a small number of times. The rearrangement links TRBV30 to TRBJ2-7, with 9 bases aligning to TRBD1. The CDR3 runs to 15 residues. The junction had 7 bases not matched to a gene; V was cut back by 4 bases and J by 0 bases. CDR1 GTSNPN and CDR2 SVGIG come from the germline V gene (reference sequence). DNA of the CDR3: TGTGCCTGGATCCCCGGGACAGGGTACTCCTACGAGCAGTACTTC. It translates to CAWIPGTGYSYEQYF.

The rearrangement uses TRBV29-1 and TRBJ2-5, with D possibly being TRBD2 (5 bases). The CDR3 totals 13 residues. V was pared by 4 bases and J by 2 bases, with 11 bases between. Germline CDR1 reads SQVTM; CDR2 reads ANQGSEA. CDR3 coding DNA: TGCAGCGTTGCCCTACGGGGTCAAGAGACCCAGTACTTC. Translation gives CSVALRGQETQYF.

This clone appeared a few times. This rearrangement joins TRBV11-1 to TRBJ1-1; D uncertain. The germline V gene encodes CDR1 SGHAT and CDR2 FQDESV (reference sequence). The CDR3 is 13 residues long. Trimming pared 3 bases from V and 4 bases from J, leaving 9 bases between. CDR3 sequence: CASSFSLGTEAFF. CDR3 bases: TGTGCCAGCAGCTTCTCGCTCGGCACTGAAGCTTTCTTT.

The rearrangement links TRBV7-9 to TRBJ1-1; the D gene is possibly TRBD1 (6 bases). V lost 5 bases and J lost 1, with 20 bases in between. Germline lookup yields CDR1 SEHNR and CDR2 FQNEAQ (reference sequence). The CDR3 spans 17 residues. The CDR3 bases are TGTGCCAGCAGCCTCGACGGTTGGACAGCGAAGAACACTGAAGCTTTCTTT. Its protein is CASSLDGWTAKNTEAFF.

This clone was counted a few times. This chain joins TRBV9 and TRBJ1-1, with a weak D call TRBD1 (6 bases). CDR1 is SGDLS, CDR2 YYNGEE, per germline. CDR3 length equals 13 residues. The ends were cut back, 3 bases at V and 6 bases at J, with 12 bases in the middle. CDR3 in amino acids: CASSGVTGSEAFF. The CDR3 bases are TGTGCCAGCAGCGGCGTGACAGGTTCTGAAGCTTTCTTT.

This clone showed up just a few times. The chain carries TRBV10-3 and TRBJ2-1, with a possible D match to TRBD2 (6 bases). The CDR3 is 15 residues long. The germline CDR1 and CDR2 sequences are ENHRY and SYGVKD. Trimming removed 7 bases from V and 0 bases from J, with 13 bases in between. Written as DNA, the CDR3 is TGTGCCATCACCGGGGGAGCGGGCTCCTACAATGAGCAGTTCTTC. This encodes CAITGGAGSYNEQFF.

This clone was counted only a few times. CDR3 sequence: CAWGGRNEQFF. CDR3 nucleotide sequence: TGTGCCTGGGGAGGGAGGAATGAGCAGTTCTTC. The chain combines TRBV7-8 with TRBJ2-1, with TRBD2 matching over 7 bases. V was pared by 11 bases and J by 7 bases, with 5 bases of the junction left unmatched. Germline assignment: CDR1 SGHVS and CDR2 FQNEAQ. The CDR3 runs to 11 residues.